This entry lists 12 T cell receptor beta chains sequenced from one sample in a study of memory CD8 T cells in hepatitis C reinfection. Method: immunoSEQ multiplex PCR; TCRdb's copy keeps in-frame clones and lacks some. The table has approximately 51,000 clones, around 92% seen once; the top ten hold 0.95% to 1.1%. Time point meaning: pre-reinfection, 55 to 20 weeks before reinfection detection. The sorted cells went straight to TCR sequencing with no prior in vitro expansion. Sequenced material: naive CD8+ T cells sorted from blood. These receptors all come from a man aged 18-30 years with hepatitis C virus infection.

The V and J genes are TRBV28 and TRBJ1-5, with D possibly matching TRBD1 (6 bases). The V end was cut by 8 bases, the J end by 4 bases, with 18 bases between. The CDR3 loop spans 15 amino acids. The germline CDR1 and CDR2 sequences are MDHEN and SYDVKM. CDR3 protein: CASLGRGPSNQPQHF. Written as DNA, the CDR3 is TGTGCCAGCCTAGGCAGGGGCCCCTCTAATCAGCCCCAGCATTTT.

The rearrangement joins TRBV15 to TRBJ1-1, with 8 bases lining up with TRBD1. This CDR3 contains 13 residues. Per germline, CDR1 LNHNV and CDR2 YYDKDF (reference sequence). V shed 3 bases, J shed 4 bases, and the junction held 1 base outside the gene matches. The CDR3: CATSSDRGTEAFF. CDR3 bases: TGTGCCACCAGCAGTGACAGGGGCACTGAAGCTTTCTTT.

The V and J genes are TRBV7-8 and TRBJ2-5; 11 nucleotides line up with TRBD2. V dropped 1 base and J dropped 5; count of bases not matched to a gene: 6. The CDR3 totals 16 residues. The germline CDR1 and CDR2 sequences are SGHVS and FQNEAQ. In nucleotides, the CDR3 is TGTGCCAGCAGCTTAGGTAGCGGGAGGGAAGGGGAGACCCAGTACTTC. The encoded protein is CASSLGSGREGETQYF.

This chain joins TRBV19 and TRBJ1-2; possible D gene TRBD1, 5 bases. Germline CDR1 reads LNHDA; CDR2 reads SQIVND (reference sequence). The CDR3 is 15 residues long. V lost 1 base and J 3 bases, leaving 12 bases between the germline ends. CDR3 in amino acids: CASSIVLGRDYGYTF. CDR3 coding DNA: TGTGCCAGTAGTATAGTTCTTGGCAGGGACTATGGCTACACCTTC.

This clone was counted only a few times. This chain connects TRBV19 to TRBJ2-1; 8 bases map to TRBD1. Germline assignment: CDR1 LNHDA and CDR2 SQIVND (reference sequence). V gave up 5 bases and J gave up 8 bases; unmatched junction bases: 8. This CDR3 comprises 14 residues. CDR3 residues: CASSLSGGPDEQFF. In DNA, the CDR3 is TGTGCCAGTAGTTTGTCAGGGGGCCCGGATGAGCAGTTCTTC.

Note on this clone: The sample holds other DNA sequences that translate to the same CDR3. The rearrangement uses TRBV27 and TRBJ2-7; D is possibly TRBD2 (6 bases). Trimming left V 0 bases short and J 0 bases short, with 6 bases between. The CDR3 has 14 residues. CDR1 is MNHEY, CDR2 SMNVEV, per germline (reference sequence). The CDR3 protein is CASSLSRGSYEQYF. The CDR3 coding sequence is TGTGCCAGCAGTTTATCGCGGGGCTCCTACGAGCAGTACTTC.

The rearrangement links TRBV7-2 to TRBJ2-1, with D hard to call. Germline V CDR1 and CDR2: SGHTA, FQGNSA. The CDR3 has 15 amino acids. Trimming removed 5 bases from V and 3 bases from J, with 14 bases in between. The CDR3: CASSPETNLYNEQFF. The CDR3 DNA follows: TGTGCCAGCAGCCCCGAGACAAACCTCTACAATGAGCAGTTCTTC.

The chain joins TRBV28 to TRBJ2-7; 7 positions match TRBD1. The CDR3 is made up of 14 amino acids. Germline lookup yields CDR1 MDHEN and CDR2 SYDVKM. V trimming: 6 bases; J trimming: 0 bases; junction bases outside the gene matches: 5. The CDR3 here is CASRAGTASYEQYF. The DNA for the CDR3 is TGTGCCAGCAGGGCTGGGACAGCCTCCTACGAGCAGTACTTC.

The J gene is TRBJ1-5, the V gene TRBV28; tentative D call: TRBD1 (6 bases). Trimming shortened V by 2 bases and J by 0 bases, and 14 bases separated the two germline ends. CDR3 length equals 17 residues. Per germline, CDR1 MDHEN and CDR2 SYDVKM. The CDR3 DNA reads as TGTGCCAGCAGTTTAAGCGCGACAGGATATAGCAATCAGCCCCAGCATTTT. Its protein is CASSLSATGYSNQPQHF. The full variable domain, with the rest looked up from reference TRBV28 and TRBJ1-5, is DVKVTQSSRYLVKRTGEKVFLECVQDMDHENMFWYRQDPGLGLRLIYFSYDVKMKEKGDIPEGYSVSREKKERFSLILESASTNQTSMYLCASSLSATGYSNQPQHFGDGTRLSIL.

The rearrangement links TRBV6-1 to TRBJ2-4; possibly TRBD1 for D (6 bases). With 6 bases removed from V and 1 base from J, the gap between germline ends came to 10 bases. Germline V lookup: CDR1 MNHNS, CDR2 SASEGT. This CDR3 is 14 amino acids long. CDR3 residues: CASSNRVAKNIQYF. CDR3 DNA sequence: TGTGCCAGCAGCAACAGGGTGGCCAAAAACATTCAGTACTTC.

The chain links TRBV19 to TRBJ1-3, with TRBD1 matching over 12 bases. V shed 4 bases, J shed 3 bases, and the junction held 13 bases outside the gene matches. This CDR3 is 19 amino acids long. The germline gives CDR1 LNHDA, CDR2 SQIVND (reference sequence). The CDR3 sequence is CASSRAAGTGGSGGNTIYF. The CDR3 bases are TGTGCCAGTAGTAGGGCGGCCGGGACAGGGGGCTCTGGTGGAAACACCATATATTTT.

The chain recombines TRBV27 with TRBJ2-1; possible D gene TRBD2, 5 bases. The CDR3 length is 12 residues. CDR1 and CDR2 (germline): MNHEY, SMNVEV (reference sequence). Between the trimmed V and J ends, which lost 3 bases and 10 bases, there was a span of 10 bases. CDR3 loop: CASSFPGGEQFF. The CDR3 DNA reads as TGTGCCAGCAGTTTCCCCGGCGGGGAGCAGTTCTTC.